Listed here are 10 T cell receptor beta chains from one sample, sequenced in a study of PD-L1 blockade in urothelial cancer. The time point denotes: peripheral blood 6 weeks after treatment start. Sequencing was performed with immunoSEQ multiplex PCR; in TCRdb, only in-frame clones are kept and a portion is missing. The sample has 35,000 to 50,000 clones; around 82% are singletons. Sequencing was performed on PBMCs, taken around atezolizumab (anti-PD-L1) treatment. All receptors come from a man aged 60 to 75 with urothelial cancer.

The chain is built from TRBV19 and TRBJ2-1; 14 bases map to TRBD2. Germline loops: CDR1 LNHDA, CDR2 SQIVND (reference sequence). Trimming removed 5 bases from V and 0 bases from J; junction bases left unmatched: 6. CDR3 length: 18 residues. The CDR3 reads CASSRRLAGGDSYNEQFF. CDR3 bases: TGTGCCAGTAGTCGCCGACTAGCGGGGGGGGACTCCTACAATGAGCAGTTCTTC.

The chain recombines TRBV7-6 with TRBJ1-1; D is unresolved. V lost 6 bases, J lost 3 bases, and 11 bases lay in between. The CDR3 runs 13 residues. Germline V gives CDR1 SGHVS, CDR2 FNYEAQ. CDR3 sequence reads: CASSQTRDTEAFF. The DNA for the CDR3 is TGTGCCAGCAGTCAGACTCGGGACACTGAAGCTTTCTTT.

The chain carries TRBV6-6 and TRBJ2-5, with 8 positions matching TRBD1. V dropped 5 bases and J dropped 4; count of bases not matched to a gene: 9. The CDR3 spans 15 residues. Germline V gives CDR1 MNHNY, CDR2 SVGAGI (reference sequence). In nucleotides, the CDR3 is TGTGCCAGCAGTGAGACAGGGGTGCCCTCAGAGACCCAGTACTTC. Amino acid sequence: CASSETGVPSETQYF.

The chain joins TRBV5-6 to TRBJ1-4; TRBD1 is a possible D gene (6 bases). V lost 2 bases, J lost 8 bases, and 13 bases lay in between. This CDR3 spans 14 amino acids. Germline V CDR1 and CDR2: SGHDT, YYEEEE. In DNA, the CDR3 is TGTGCCAGCAGCTTCTTCGGACAGCACGAAAAACTGTTTTTT. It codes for CASSFFGQHEKLFF.

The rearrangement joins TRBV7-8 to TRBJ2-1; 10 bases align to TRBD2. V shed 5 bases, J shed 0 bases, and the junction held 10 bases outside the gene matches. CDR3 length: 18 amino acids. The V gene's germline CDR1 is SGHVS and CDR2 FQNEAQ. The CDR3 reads CASSRGLAGDSSYNEQFF. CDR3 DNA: TGTGCCAGCAGCCGGGGGCTAGCGGGGGATAGCTCCTACAATGAGCAGTTCTTC.

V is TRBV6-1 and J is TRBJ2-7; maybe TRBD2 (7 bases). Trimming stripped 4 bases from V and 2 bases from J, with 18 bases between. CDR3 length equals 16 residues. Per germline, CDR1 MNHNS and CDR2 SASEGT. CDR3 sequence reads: CASSAITGRGPYEQYF. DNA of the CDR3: TGTGCCAGCAGTGCTATTACAGGGCGGGGGCCCTACGAGCAGTACTTC.

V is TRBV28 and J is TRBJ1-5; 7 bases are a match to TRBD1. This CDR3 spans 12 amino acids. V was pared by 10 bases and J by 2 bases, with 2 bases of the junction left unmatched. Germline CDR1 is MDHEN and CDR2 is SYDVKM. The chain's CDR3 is CAIGTGNQPQHF. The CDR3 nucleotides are TGTGCCATCGGGACAGGCAATCAGCCCCAGCATTTT.

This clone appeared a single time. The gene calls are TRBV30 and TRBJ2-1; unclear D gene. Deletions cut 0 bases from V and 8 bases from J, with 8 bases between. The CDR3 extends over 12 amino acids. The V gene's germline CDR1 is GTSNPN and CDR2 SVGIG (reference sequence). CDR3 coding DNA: TGTGCCTGGAGTGTAGTAGCCGATGAGCAGTTCTTC. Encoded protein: CAWSVVADEQFF.

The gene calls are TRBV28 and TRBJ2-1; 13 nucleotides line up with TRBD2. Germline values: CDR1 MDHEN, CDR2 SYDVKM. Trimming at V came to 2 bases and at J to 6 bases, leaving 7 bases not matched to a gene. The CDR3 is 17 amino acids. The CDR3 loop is CASSLLGTSGEANEQFF. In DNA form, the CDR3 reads TGTGCCAGCAGTTTACTAGGGACTAGCGGGGAGGCCAATGAGCAGTTCTTC.

CDR3 coding DNA: TGTGCCTCCTCCGGTAGGGGCTTGGGCGAGCAGTACTTC. Encoded protein: CASSGRGLGEQYF. The V gene is TRBV30, the J gene TRBJ2-7; the D gene is possibly TRBD1 (5 bases). CDR3 length equals 13 residues. With 7 bases removed from V and 6 bases from J, the gap between germline ends came to 19 bases. The germline V gene encodes CDR1 GTSNPN and CDR2 SVGIG (reference sequence).